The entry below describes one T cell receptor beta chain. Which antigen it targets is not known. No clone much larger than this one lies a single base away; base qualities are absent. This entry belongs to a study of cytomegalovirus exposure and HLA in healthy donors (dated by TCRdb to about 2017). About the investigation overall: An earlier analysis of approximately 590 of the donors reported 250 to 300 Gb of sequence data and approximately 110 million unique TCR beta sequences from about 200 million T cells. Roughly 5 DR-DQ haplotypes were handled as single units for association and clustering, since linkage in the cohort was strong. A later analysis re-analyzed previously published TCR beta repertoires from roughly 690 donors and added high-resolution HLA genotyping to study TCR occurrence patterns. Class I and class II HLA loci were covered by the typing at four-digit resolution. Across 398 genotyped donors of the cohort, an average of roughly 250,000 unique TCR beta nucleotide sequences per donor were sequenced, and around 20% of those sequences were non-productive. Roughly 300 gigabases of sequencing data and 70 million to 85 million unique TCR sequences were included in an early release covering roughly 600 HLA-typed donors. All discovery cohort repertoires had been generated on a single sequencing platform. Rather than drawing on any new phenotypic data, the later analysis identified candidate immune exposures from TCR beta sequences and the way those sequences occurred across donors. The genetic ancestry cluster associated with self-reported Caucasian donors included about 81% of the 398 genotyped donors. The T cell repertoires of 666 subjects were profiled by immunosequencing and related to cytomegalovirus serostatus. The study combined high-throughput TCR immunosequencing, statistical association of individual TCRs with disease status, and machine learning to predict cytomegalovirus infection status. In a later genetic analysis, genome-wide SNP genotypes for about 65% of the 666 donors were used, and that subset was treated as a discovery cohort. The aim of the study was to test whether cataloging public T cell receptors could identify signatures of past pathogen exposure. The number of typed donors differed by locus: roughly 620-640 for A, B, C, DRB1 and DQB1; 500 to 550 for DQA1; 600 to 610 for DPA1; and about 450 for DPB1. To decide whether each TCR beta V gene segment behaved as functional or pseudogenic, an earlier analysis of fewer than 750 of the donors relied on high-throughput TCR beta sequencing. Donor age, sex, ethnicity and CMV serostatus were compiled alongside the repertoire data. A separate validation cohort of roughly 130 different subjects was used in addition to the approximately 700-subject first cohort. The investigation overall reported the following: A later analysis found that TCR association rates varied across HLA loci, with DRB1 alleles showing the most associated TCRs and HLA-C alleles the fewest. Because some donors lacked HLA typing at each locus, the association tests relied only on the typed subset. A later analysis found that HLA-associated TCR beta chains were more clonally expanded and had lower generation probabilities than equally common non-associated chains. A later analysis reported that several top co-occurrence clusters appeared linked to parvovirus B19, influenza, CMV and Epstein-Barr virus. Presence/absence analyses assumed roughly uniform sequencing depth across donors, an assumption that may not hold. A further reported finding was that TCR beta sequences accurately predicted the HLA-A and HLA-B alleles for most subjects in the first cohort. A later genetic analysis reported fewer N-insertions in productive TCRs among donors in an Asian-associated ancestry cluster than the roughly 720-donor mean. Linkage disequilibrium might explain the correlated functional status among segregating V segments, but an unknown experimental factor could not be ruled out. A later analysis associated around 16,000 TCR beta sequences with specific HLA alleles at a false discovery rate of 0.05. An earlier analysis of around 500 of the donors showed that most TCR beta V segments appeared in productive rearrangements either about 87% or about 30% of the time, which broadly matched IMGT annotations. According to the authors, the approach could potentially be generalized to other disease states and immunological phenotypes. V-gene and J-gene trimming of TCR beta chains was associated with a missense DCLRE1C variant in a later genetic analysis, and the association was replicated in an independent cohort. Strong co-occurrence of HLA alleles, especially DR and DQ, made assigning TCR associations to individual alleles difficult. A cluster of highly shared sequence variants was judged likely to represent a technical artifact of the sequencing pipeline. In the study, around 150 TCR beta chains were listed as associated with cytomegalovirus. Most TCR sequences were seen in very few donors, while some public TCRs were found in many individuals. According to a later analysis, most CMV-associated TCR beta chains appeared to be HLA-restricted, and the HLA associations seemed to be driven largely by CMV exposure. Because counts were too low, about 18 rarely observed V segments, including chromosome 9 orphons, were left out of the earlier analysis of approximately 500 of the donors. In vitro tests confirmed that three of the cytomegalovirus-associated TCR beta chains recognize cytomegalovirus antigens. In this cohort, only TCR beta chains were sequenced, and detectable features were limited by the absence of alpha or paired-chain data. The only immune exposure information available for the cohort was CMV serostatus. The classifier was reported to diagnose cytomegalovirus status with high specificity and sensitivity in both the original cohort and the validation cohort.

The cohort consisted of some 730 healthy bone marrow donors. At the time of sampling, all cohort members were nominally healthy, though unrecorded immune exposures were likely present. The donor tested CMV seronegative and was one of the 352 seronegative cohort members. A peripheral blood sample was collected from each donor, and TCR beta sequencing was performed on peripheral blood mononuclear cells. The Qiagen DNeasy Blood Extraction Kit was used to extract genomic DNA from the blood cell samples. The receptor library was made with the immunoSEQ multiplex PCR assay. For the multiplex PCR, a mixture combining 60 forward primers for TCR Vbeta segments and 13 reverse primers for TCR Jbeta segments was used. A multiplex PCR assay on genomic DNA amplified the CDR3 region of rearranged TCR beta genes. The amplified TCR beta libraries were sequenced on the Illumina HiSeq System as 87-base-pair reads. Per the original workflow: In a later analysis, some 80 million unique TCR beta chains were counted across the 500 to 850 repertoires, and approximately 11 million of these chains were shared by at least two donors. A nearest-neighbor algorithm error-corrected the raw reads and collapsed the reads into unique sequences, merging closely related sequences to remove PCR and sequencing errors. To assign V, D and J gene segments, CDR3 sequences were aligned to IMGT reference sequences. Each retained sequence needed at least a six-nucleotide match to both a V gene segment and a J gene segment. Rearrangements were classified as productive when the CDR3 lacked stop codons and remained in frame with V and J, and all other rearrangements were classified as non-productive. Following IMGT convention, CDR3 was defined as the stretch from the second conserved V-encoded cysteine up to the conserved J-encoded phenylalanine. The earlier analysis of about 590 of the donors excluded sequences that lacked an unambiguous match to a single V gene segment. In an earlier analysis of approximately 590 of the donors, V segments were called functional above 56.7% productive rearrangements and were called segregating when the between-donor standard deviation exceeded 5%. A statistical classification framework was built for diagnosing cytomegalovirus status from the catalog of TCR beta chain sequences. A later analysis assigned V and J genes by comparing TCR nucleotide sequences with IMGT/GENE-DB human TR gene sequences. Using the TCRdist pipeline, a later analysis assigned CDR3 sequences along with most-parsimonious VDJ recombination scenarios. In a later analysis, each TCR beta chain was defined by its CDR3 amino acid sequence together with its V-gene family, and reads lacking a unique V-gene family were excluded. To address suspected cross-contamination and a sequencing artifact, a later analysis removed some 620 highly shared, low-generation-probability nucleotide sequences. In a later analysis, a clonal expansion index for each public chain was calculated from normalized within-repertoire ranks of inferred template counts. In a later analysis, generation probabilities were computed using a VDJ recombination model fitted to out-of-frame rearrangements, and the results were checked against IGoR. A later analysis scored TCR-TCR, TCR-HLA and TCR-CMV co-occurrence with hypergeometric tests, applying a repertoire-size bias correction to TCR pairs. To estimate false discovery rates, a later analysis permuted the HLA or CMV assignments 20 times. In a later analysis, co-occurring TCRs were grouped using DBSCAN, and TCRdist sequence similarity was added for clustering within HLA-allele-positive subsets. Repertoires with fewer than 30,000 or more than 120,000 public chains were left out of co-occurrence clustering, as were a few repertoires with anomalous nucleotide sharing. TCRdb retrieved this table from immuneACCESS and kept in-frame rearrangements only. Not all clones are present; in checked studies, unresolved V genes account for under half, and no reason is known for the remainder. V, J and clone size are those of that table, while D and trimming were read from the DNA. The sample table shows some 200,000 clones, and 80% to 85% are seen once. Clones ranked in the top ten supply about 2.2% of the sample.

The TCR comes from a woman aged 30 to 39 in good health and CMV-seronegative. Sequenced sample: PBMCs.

The nucleotide sequence reads TGTGCCAGCAGTCCCCTTGGACTAACTAGCACAGATACGCAGTATTTT. This yields the protein CASSPLGLTSTDTQYF. The chain was built from TRBV28 and TRBJ2-3; TRBD2 is a weak D gene call, 6 bases matching. V loses 5 bases, J loses 0 bases, and the germline ends lie 15 bases apart. The CDR3 starts with the cysteine, ends with the phenylalanine, and has 16 residues. The DNA shown is the 48-base CDR3, in frame from base 1. CDR1 MDHEN and CDR2 SYDVKM were looked up in the germline V gene.